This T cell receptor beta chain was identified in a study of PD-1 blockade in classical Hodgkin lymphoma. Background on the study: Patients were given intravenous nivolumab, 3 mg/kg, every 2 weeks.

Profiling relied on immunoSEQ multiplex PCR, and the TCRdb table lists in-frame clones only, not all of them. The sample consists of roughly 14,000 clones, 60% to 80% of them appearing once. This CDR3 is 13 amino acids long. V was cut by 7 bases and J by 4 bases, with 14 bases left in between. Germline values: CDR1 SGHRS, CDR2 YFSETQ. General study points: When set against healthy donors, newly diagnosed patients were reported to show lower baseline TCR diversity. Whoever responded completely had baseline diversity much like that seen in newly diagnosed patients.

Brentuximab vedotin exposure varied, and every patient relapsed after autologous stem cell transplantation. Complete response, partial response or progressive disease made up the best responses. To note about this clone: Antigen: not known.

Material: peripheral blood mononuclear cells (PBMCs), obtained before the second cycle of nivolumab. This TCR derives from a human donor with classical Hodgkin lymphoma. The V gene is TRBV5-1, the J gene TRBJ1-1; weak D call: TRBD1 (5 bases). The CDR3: CASCRDGITEAFF. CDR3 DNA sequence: TGCGCCAGCTGCCGGGACGGGATCACTGAAGCTTTCTTT.